This T cell receptor beta chain is drawn from a study of T cell responses to AZD1222 COVID-19 vaccine. Remarks on this clone: Its target is not known.

Germline-derived CDR1 and CDR2 are SGHTS and YDEGEE. This CDR3 contains 14 residues. Trimming shortened V by 3 bases and J by 5 bases, and 13 bases separated the two germline ends. Assay used: immunoSEQ multiplex PCR; TCRdb lists only in-frame clones, some missing. Found here are more than 110,000 clones, 80% to 95% of them singletons; the top ten hold about 3.5%. Study-level findings and limits: It should be noted that donors were predominantly white British and more often female, and clonal diversity was possibly underestimated. None of the repertoires were sampled until the peak T cell response had passed. Dominant at 160-218 and 743-854, vaccine-associated CD4 TCRs also spanned spike.

This TCR was recovered from an adult who received the AZD1222 COVID-19 vaccine. The rearrangement uses TRBV5-8 and TRBJ2-3; D is unresolved. Sequencing was performed on peripheral blood, taken 28 days after the second AZD1222 dose. CDR3 coding DNA: TGTGCCAGCAGCTCGGGTCCGAGGAGAGATACGCAGTATTTT. It yields the protein CASSSGPRRDTQYF.